Below, 26 T cell receptor beta chains from the same sample are listed, as sequenced in a study of shared clonotypes between healthy human individuals (TCRdb year 2020). Library preparation was by the immunoSEQ multiplex PCR assay. TCRdb re-hosts the immuneACCESS table, in-frame sequences only. Its copies lack some clones; in the studies checked, an unresolved V gene accounts for under half of them, and the cause for the rest is not known. In all, the sample holds approximately 2,200,000 clones, and roughly 91% of those were seen once. About 1.5% of the sample comes from the top ten. For the CD8 naive samples, CD45RO-negative cells were positively selected for CCR7, yielding a CD45RA+CCR7+ population from which TemRA cells were excluded. The source material was naive CD8+ T cells from PBMCs. This sample's cell subset or site label indicates: CD45RA+CCR7+. These receptors came from a man between 18 and 29 years old in good health. Some clones in this sample may be carry-over from other donors' samples.

This chain uses TRBV28 with TRBJ1-2; D is undetermined. The germline gives CDR1 MDHEN, CDR2 SYDVKM. Deletions cut 1 base from V and 7 bases from J, with 16 bases between. This CDR3 is 15 amino acids long. The chain's CDR3 is CASSLSIPLWFGYTF. The CDR3 region has the DNA TGTGCCAGCAGTTTATCGATCCCGTTATGGTTTGGCTACACCTTC.

V is TRBV4-1 and J is TRBJ2-7; D might be TRBD1 or TRBD2, each matching 5 bases. Germline V CDR1 and CDR2: MGHRA, YSYEKL. The CDR3 contains 16 residues. V was pared by 0 bases and J by 3 bases, with 15 bases between. The DNA for the CDR3 is TGCGCCAGCAGCCAAGATCCGGGACGAAAGAACTACGAGCAGTACTTC. Its translation is CASSQDPGRKNYEQYF.

This chain uses TRBV11-2 with TRBJ2-1; no reliable D call. V gave up 3 bases and J gave up 0 bases, with 9 bases separating them. The germline V gene encodes CDR1 SGHAT and CDR2 FQNNGV. This CDR3 spans 15 amino acids. The CDR3 region has the DNA TGTGCCAGCAGCTTTTCGCGGAGCTCCTACAATGAGCAGTTCTTC. As protein: CASSFSRSSYNEQFF.

V and J are TRBV7-8 and TRBJ1-1, with TRBD1 as a possible D gene (6 bases). The germline CDR1 and CDR2 sequences are SGHVS and FQNEAQ. Deletions cut 5 bases from V and 1 base from J, with 11 bases between. The CDR3 has 14 residues. The CDR3 reads CASSLEGGNTEAFF. The CDR3 DNA reads TGTGCCAGCAGCCTGGAGGGGGGGAACACTGAAGCTTTCTTT.

V is TRBV27 and J is TRBJ2-3; D is undetermined. CDR1 is MNHEY and CDR2 is SMNVEV in the germline V gene (reference sequence). CDR3 length: 14 residues. V lost 4 bases and J lost 5, with 13 bases in between. CDR3 coding DNA: TGTGCCAGCAGTTCCCTGGGTAGGGTAGATACGCAGTATTTT. Translating gives CASSSLGRVDTQYF.

A remark on this clone: Different DNA sequences within this sample yield the same CDR3. This chain connects TRBV7-9 to TRBJ2-5, with D tentatively TRBD1 or TRBD2 (5 bases each). The germline V gene encodes CDR1 SEHNR and CDR2 FQNEAQ (reference sequence). The V and J ends lost 5 bases and 2 bases respectively, with 12 bases between them. The CDR3 consists of 14 residues. CDR3 coding DNA: TGTGCCAGCAGCGCACCGGGGCATCAAGAGACCCAGTACTTC. Its protein product is CASSAPGHQETQYF.

The J gene is TRBJ1-5, the V gene TRBV2; D unclear. The V end lost 1 base, the J end lost 7 bases, and 14 bases lay between the germline ends. The CDR3 covers 15 residues. CDR1 is SNHLY and CDR2 is FYNNEI in the germline V gene. CDR3 amino acids: CASSEENFSLQPQHF. The DNA of the CDR3 is TGTGCCAGCAGTGAAGAGAATTTTAGTTTACAGCCCCAGCATTTT.

This chain joins TRBV28 and TRBJ1-2; D is ambiguous. V was trimmed by 2 bases and J by 3 bases, leaving 13 bases between them. CDR1 and CDR2 from the germline V gene are MDHEN and SYDVKM. CDR3 size: 15 residues. CDR3 coding DNA: TGTGCCAGCAGTTTACAACGGCGGAACCACTATGGCTACACCTTC. Its protein is CASSLQRRNHYGYTF.

This sequence joins TRBV4-2 and TRBJ2-2; either TRBD1 or TRBD2 may fit D (5 bases each). CDR1 is LGHNA, CDR2 YNFKEQ, per germline. The CDR3 covers 16 residues. V dropped 2 bases and J dropped 6 bases, with 16 bases sitting between them. The DNA for the CDR3 is TGTGCCAGCAGCCAATCTGATCTTGAGGGGCCCGGGGAGCTGTTTTTT. Its translation: CASSQSDLEGPGELFF.

The J gene is TRBJ1-2, the V gene TRBV7-9; the match to TRBD1 covers 11 bases. The CDR3 loop spans 15 amino acids. CDR1 SEHNR and CDR2 FQNEAQ come from the germline V gene (reference sequence). With 8 bases clipped from V and 3 bases from J, the junction kept 8 bases outside the gene matches. This CDR3 is CASAGTGGNHYGYTF. As DNA, the CDR3 is TGTGCCAGCGCCGGGACAGGGGGTAATCACTATGGCTACACCTTC. Full variable domain (remainder filled in from reference TRBV7-9 and TRBJ1-2): DTGVSQNPRHKITKRGQNVTFRCDPISEHNRLYWYRQTLGQGPEFLTYFQNEAQLEKSRLLSDRFSAERPKGSFSTLEIQRTEQGDSAMYLCASAGTGGNHYGYTFGSGTRLTVV.

Of note for this clone: The same CDR3 also results from other DNA sequences found in this sample. J is TRBJ2-3 and V is TRBV27, with 10 bases lining up with TRBD2. The germline V gene encodes CDR1 MNHEY and CDR2 SMNVEV (reference sequence). V shed 6 bases and J 1 base; nucleotides not matched to a gene: 4. This CDR3 region has 15 residues. CDR3 region: CASSSGTSGTDTQYF. In DNA, the CDR3 is TGTGCCAGCAGCTCCGGGACTAGCGGCACAGATACGCAGTATTTT.

V usage is TRBV30 and J usage is TRBJ1-1; the D is unclear. In germline, CDR1 is GTSNPN, CDR2 SVGIG (reference sequence). CDR3 length equals 14 residues. V gave up 0 bases and J gave up 1 base, with 9 bases separating them. The CDR3 region has the DNA TGTGCCTGGAGTGTGGGCGGGAAGAACACTGAAGCTTTCTTT. It yields the protein CAWSVGGKNTEAFF.

The chain combines TRBV28 with TRBJ1-1; D remains ambiguous. Germline CDR1 reads MDHEN; CDR2 reads SYDVKM. The CDR3 is 12 residues long. Trimming took off 6 bases at V and 3 bases at J, with 8 bases between the two ends. The DNA for the CDR3 is TGTGCCAGCAGCACAGATTACACTGAAGCTTTCTTT. This translates into CASSTDYTEAFF.

The chain joins TRBV5-4 to TRBJ2-3, with 11 bases identical to TRBD2. The CDR3 runs 14 residues. J lost 4 bases, V lost 6 bases, and 4 bases had no gene match. Germline CDR1 SGHNT, CDR2 YYREEE (reference sequence). CDR3 sequence: CASKPLAGADTQYF. DNA of the CDR3: TGTGCCAGCAAACCACTAGCGGGAGCAGATACGCAGTATTTT.

This clone was observed a single time. CDR3 sequence (DNA): TGTGCCTTATCAACTGGGGTAGATACGCAGTATTTT. Amino acids: CALSTGVDTQYF. This chain links TRBV28 with TRBJ2-3; D gene ambiguous. The CDR3 has 12 residues. V dropped 11 bases and J dropped 5 bases, with 14 bases sitting between them. Germline lookup yields CDR1 MDHEN and CDR2 SYDVKM.

The V gene is TRBV7-2, the J gene TRBJ1-2; D unclear. There are 15 residues in the CDR3. Germline V lookup: CDR1 SGHTA, CDR2 FQGNSA. Trimming removed 4 bases at V and 4 bases at J, with 16 bases between. DNA for the CDR3: TGTGCCAGCAGCTCCGGGCCCAACCCGGGCTATGGCTACACCTTC. Its translation is CASSSGPNPGYGYTF.

The V call is TRBV14, the J call TRBJ2-1; 9 positions agree with TRBD1. Germline V lookup: CDR1 SGHDN, CDR2 FVKESK. The CDR3 consists of 12 residues. The V segment lost 3 bases and the J segment 14 bases; nucleotides outside the gene matches: 5. In DNA form, the CDR3 reads TGTGCCAGCAGCCAGGACAGGGGAAGTAAGTTCTTC. This encodes CASSQDRGSKFF.

Only one count was recorded for this clone. The J gene is TRBJ1-2, the V gene TRBV5-1, with TRBD1 as a possible D gene (6 bases). V was cut by 0 bases and J by 9 bases, with 27 bases left in between. The CDR3 runs 18 residues. Germline V gives CDR1 SGHRS, CDR2 YFSETQ. Here the CDR3 DNA reads TGCGCCAGCAGCTTGGACGCTACAACGGGGCCAGGGGAGTCGAGCTACACCTTC. It specifies CASSLDATTGPGESSYTF. The full variable domain, with the rest looked up from reference TRBV5-1 and TRBJ1-2, is KAGVTQTPRYLIKTRGQQVTLSCSPISGHRSVSWYQQTPGQGLQFLFEYFSETQRNKGNFPGRFSGRQFSNSRSEMNVSTLELGDSALYLCASSLDATTGPGESSYTFGSGTRLTVV.

V gene TRBV4-1 combines with J gene TRBJ2-5; 9 bases map to TRBD2. This CDR3 region has 16 residues. Trimming removed 4 bases from V and 4 bases from J; junction bases left unmatched: 10. Per the germline V gene, CDR1 is MGHRA and CDR2 is YSYEKL. CDR3 sequence reads: CASSLRNSGSRETQYF. DNA of the CDR3: TGCGCCAGCAGCCTGAGAAATAGCGGGAGTCGAGAGACCCAGTACTTC.

The V and J genes are TRBV7-7 and TRBJ2-2, with 8 bases lining up with TRBD2. The CDR3 sequence is 14 residues long. J was trimmed by 7 bases and V by 5 bases; bases with no gene match: 6. The germline V gene has CDR1 SSHAT and CDR2 FNYEAQ (reference sequence). CDR3 sequence: CASSPGGRGGELFF. For the CDR3, the DNA is TGTGCCAGCAGCCCGGGGGGGCGAGGCGGGGAGCTGTTTTTT.

Remarks on this clone: The same CDR3 is also encoded by other DNA sequences in this sample. The V and J genes are TRBV11-2 and TRBJ2-1; weak D call: TRBD2 (5 bases). Looked up from germline, CDR1 is SGHAT and CDR2 is FQNNGV. V was trimmed by 1 base and J by 7 bases, leaving 5 bases between them. CDR3 length: 12 amino acids. The chain's CDR3 is CASSLVANEQFF. In DNA form, the CDR3 reads TGTGCCAGCAGCTTAGTAGCGAATGAGCAGTTCTTC. Full variable domain (remainder filled in from reference TRBV11-2 and TRBJ2-1): EAGVAQSPRYKIIEKRQSVAFWCNPISGHATLYWYQQILGQGPKLLIQFQNNGVVDDSQLPKDRFSAERLKGVDSTLKIQPAKLEDSAVYLCASSLVANEQFFGPGTRLTVL.

V gene TRBV7-9 combines with J gene TRBJ1-2, with TRBD1 matching over 7 bases. CDR3 length equals 13 residues. The ends lost 5 bases at V and 8 bases at J; junction bases unmatched: 8. The germline CDR1 and CDR2 sequences are SEHNR and FQNEAQ (reference sequence). The CDR3 loop reads CASSPEDREGYTF. In DNA, the CDR3 is TGTGCCAGCAGCCCCGAAGACAGGGAAGGCTACACCTTC.

The chain uses TRBV28 and TRBJ1-4, with TRBD1 as a possible D gene (5 bases). This CDR3 contains 13 residues. Germline V gene data show CDR1 as MDHEN and CDR2 as SYDVKM. V was clipped by 7 bases and J by 4 bases, with 10 bases between them. This chain's CDR3 is CASTGRDNEKLFF. CDR3 DNA: TGTGCCAGCACGGGCAGGGATAATGAAAAACTGTTTTTT. Full variable domain (rest looked up from reference TRBV28 and TRBJ1-4): DVKVTQSSRYLVKRTGEKVFLECVQDMDHENMFWYRQDPGLGLRLIYFSYDVKMKEKGDIPEGYSVSREKKERFSLILESASTNQTSMYLCASTGRDNEKLFFGSGTQLSVL.

This chain uses TRBV7-2 with TRBJ2-7; 9 bases are a match to TRBD1. Germline V gene data show CDR1 as SGHTA and CDR2 as FQGNSA. J lost 2 bases, V lost 5 bases, and 7 bases had no gene match. CDR3 size: 15 residues. The chain's CDR3 is CASSAGTGNTYEQYF. The CDR3 coding sequence is TGTGCCAGCAGCGCGGGGACAGGGAATACCTACGAGCAGTACTTC.

V is TRBV11-2 and J is TRBJ2-1, with 9 bases fitting TRBD2. Unmatched junction bases numbered 5, after V lost 1 base and J lost 4 bases. CDR1 and CDR2 from the germline V gene are SGHAT and FQNNGV. This CDR3 has 16 amino acids. The CDR3: CASSLAAGGLYNEQFF. DNA of the CDR3: TGTGCCAGCAGCTTAGCGGCGGGAGGGTTATACAATGAGCAGTTCTTC.

In DNA form, the CDR3 reads TGTGCCAGCAGCTTCGCAGCCGGGACCCCCCGCGAGCAGTACTTC. It is translated as CASSFAAGTPREQYF. This chain links TRBV11-1 with TRBJ2-7; the D call may be TRBD1 or TRBD2 (5 bases each). Deletions cut 3 bases from V and 6 bases from J, with 18 bases between. From germline, CDR1 is SGHAT and CDR2 FQDESV (reference sequence). The CDR3 is 15 amino acids.